This TCR beta chain was sequenced during a study of CD8+CD57+ T cells in acquired aplastic anemia. CD8+CD57+ cell expansion had been shown by flow cytometry in patients chosen for sequencing. Per germline, CDR1 KGHSH and CDR2 LQKENI. Trimming removed 1 base at V and 2 bases at J, with 9 bases between. This CDR3 has 15 residues. Genomic DNA served as template for TCR beta VDJ and CDR3 profiling. TCRdb reanalysed the reads using MiXCR and keeps one entry per CDR3 protein. Counted here are about 160,000 distinct CDR3 sequences, around half occurring once; the ten biggest clones make up roughly 2.8%. This clonotype showed up many times. Its antigen is unidentified. Study conclusions and caveats: Patients versus controls showed no significant CD8+ Simpson's diversity difference. Around 30 was the count of CD8+ CDR3 sequences that patients shared with controls.

Sequencing used sorted CD4+, CD8+, or CD8+CD57+ T cells (not recorded which) from PBMCs. The chain is built from TRBV18 and TRBJ1-5; D is unclear. The sequence came from a human donor with aplastic anemia. CDR3 in DNA: TGTGCCAGCTCACCACTGTACCAGGGCAATCAGCCCCAGCATTTT. It translates to CASSPLYQGNQPQHF.